The sequence of this T cell receptor beta chain was determined in a study of PD-1 blockade in classical Hodgkin lymphoma. Sequencing was performed with immunoSEQ multiplex PCR; in TCRdb, only in-frame clones are kept and a portion is missing. The table includes approximately 79,000 clones, 80% to 95% detected once. The CDR3 runs 13 residues. The germline V gene encodes CDR1 LNHDA and CDR2 SQIVND (reference sequence). With 3 bases removed from V and 5 bases from J, the gap between germline ends came to 8 bases. No patient escaped relapse after autologous stem cell transplantation, and brentuximab vedotin exposure varied.

The sequencing used peripheral blood mononuclear cells (PBMCs), collected before the second cycle of nivolumab. V usage is TRBV19 and J usage is TRBJ2-1; D is uncertain. This TCR was sampled from a human donor with classical Hodgkin lymphoma. As DNA, the CDR3 is TGTGCCAGTAGTATGGGCTCTAACAATGAGCAGTTCTTC. Amino acid sequence: CASSMGSNNEQFF.